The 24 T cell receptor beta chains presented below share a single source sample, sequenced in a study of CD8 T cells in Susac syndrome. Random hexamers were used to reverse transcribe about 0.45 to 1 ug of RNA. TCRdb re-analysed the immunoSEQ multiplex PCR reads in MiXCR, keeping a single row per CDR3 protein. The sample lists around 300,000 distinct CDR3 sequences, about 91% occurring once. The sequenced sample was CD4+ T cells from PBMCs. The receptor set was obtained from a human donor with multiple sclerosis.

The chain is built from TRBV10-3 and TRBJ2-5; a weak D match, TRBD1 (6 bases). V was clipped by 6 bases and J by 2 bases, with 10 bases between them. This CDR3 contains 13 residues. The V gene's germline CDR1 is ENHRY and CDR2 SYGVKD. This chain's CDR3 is CAISRDKQETQYF. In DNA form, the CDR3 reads TGTGCCATCAGCCGGGACAAACAAGAGACCCAGTACTTC.

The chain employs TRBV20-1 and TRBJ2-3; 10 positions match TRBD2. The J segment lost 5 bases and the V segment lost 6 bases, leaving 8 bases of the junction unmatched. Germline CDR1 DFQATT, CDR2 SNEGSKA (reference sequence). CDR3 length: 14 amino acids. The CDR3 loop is CSAAPSGRGDTQYF. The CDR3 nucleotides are TGCAGTGCAGCCCCTAGCGGGAGAGGAGATACGCAGTATTTT.

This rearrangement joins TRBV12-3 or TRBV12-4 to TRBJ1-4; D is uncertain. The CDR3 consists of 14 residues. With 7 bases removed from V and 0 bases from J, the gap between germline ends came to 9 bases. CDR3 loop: CASNVGSTNEKLFF. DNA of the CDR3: TGTGCCAGCAACGTGGGGTCAACTAATGAAAAACTGTTTTTT.

CDR3 in amino acids: CASSRSAGSPGELFF. The CDR3 DNA follows: TGTGCCAGCTCCCGATCCGCAGGCTCCCCCGGGGAGCTGTTTTTT. The rearrangement joins TRBV25-1 to TRBJ2-2; the D is unclear. CDR1 is MGHDK and CDR2 is SYGVNS in the germline V gene. This CDR3 is 15 amino acids long. V was cut by 8 bases and J by 6 bases, with 19 bases left in between.

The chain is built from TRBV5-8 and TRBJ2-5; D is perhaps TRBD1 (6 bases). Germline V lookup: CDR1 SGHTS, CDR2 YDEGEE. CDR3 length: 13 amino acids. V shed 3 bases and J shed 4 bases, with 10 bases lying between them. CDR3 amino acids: CASSSQGRETQYF. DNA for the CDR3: TGTGCCAGCAGCTCACAGGGAAGAGAGACCCAGTACTTC.

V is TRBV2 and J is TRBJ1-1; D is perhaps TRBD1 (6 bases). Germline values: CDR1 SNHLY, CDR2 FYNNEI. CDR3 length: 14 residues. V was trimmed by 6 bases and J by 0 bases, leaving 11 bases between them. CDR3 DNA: TGTGCCAGCAGGACGGACAGTTTGAACACTGAAGCTTTCTTT. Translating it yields CASRTDSLNTEAFF.

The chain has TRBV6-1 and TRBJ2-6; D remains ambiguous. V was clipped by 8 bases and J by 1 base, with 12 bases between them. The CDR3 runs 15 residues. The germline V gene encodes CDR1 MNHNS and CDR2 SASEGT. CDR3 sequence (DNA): TGTGCCAGCCTTTCGAAGACTTCTGGGGCCAACGTCCTGACTTTC. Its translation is CASLSKTSGANVLTF.

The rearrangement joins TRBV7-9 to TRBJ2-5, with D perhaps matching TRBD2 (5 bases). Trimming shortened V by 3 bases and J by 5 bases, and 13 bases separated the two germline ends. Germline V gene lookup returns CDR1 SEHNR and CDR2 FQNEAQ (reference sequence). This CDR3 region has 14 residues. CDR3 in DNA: TGTGCCAGCAGCTTCGGCGCCAGCGGTGAGACCCAGTACTTC. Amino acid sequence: CASSFGASGETQYF.

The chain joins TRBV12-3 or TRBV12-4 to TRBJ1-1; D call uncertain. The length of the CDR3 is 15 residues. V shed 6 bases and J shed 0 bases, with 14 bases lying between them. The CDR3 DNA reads TGTGCCAGCAGCCTGCACATGAACATGAACACTGAAGCTTTCTTT. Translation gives CASSLHMNMNTEAFF.

CDR3: CASEGPGTGELFF. Here the CDR3 DNA reads TGTGCCAGTGAGGGGCCGGGGACCGGGGAGCTGTTTTTT. The chain carries TRBV6-5 and TRBJ2-2, with D possibly being TRBD1 or TRBD2 (5 bases each). Germline assignment: CDR1 MNHEY and CDR2 SVGAGI. The CDR3 has 13 amino acids. V dropped 9 bases and J dropped 5 bases, with 13 bases sitting between them.

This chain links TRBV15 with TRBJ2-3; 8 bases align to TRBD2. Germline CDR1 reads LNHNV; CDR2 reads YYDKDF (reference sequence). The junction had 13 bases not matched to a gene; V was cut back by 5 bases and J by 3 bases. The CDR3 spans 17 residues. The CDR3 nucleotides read TGTGCCACCAGCCCCATGAGGTCGGGACTAGGTACAGATACGCAGTATTTT. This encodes CATSPMRSGLGTDTQYF.

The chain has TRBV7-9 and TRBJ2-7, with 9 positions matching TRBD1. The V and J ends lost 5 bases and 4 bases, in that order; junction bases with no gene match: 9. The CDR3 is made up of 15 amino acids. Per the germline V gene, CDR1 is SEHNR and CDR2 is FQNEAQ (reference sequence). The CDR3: CASSAGTGFFYEQYF. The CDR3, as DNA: TGTGCCAGCAGCGCCGGGACAGGGTTCTTTTACGAGCAGTACTTC.

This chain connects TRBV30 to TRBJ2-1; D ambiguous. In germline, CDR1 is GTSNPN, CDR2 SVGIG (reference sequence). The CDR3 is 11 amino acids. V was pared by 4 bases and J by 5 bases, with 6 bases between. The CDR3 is CAWTQNNEQFF. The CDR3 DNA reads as TGTGCCTGGACCCAGAACAATGAGCAGTTCTTC.

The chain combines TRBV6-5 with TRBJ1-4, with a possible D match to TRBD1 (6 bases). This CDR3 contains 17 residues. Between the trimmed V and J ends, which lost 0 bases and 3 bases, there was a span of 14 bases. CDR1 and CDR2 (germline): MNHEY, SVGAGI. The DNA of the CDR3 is TGTGCCAGCAGTTACTCGGGGGGGCACATGGCTAATGAAAAACTGTTTTTT. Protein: CASSYSGGHMANEKLFF.

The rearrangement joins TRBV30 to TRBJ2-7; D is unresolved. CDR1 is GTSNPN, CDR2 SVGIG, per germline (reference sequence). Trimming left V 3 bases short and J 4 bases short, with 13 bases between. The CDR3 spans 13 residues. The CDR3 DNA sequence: TGTGCCTGGAGCTTCACCCAATCTTACGAGCAGTACTTC. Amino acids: CAWSFTQSYEQYF.

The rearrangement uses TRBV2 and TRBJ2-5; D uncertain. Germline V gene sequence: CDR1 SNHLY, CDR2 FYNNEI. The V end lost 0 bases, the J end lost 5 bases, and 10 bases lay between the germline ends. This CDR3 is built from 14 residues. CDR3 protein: CASSEARLLETQYF. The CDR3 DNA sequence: TGTGCCAGCAGTGAAGCTCGGCTCTTGGAGACCCAGTACTTC.

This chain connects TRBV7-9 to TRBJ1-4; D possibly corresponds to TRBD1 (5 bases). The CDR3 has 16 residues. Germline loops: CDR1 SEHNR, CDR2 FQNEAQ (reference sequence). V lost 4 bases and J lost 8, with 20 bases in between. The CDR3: CASSSASWGGREKLFF. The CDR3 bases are TGTGCCAGCAGCTCGGCGAGTTGGGGCGGGCGCGAAAAACTGTTTTTT.

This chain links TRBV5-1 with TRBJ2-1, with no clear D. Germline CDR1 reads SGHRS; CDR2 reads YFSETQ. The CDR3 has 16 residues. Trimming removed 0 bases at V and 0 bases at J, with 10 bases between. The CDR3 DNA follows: TGCGCCAGCAGCTTGGCCGTAAGGGTCTCCTACAATGAGCAGTTCTTC. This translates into CASSLAVRVSYNEQFF.

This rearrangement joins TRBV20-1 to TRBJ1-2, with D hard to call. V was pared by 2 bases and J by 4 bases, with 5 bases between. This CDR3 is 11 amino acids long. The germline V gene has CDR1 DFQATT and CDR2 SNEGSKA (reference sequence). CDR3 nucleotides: TGCAGTGCTAGAAATCTCTATGGCTACACCTTC. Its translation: CSARNLYGYTF.

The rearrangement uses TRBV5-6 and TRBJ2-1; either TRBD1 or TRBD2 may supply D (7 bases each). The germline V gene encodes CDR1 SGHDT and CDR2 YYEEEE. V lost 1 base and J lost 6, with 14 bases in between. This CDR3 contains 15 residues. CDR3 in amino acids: CASSLIPGGVNEQFF. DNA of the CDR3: TGTGCCAGCAGCTTGATCCCAGGGGGGGTCAATGAGCAGTTCTTC.

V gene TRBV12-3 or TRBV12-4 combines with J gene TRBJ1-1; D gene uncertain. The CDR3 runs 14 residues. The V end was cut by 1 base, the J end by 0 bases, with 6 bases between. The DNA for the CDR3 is TGTGCCAGCAGTTTAGTAGATTTGAACACTGAAGCTTTCTTT. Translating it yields CASSLVDLNTEAFF.

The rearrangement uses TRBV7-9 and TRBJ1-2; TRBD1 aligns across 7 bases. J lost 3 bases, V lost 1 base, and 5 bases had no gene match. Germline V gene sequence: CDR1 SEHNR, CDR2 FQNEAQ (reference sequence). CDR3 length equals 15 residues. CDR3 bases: TGTGCCAGCAGCTTAGTACAGGGGATTGACTATGGCTACACCTTC. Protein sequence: CASSLVQGIDYGYTF.

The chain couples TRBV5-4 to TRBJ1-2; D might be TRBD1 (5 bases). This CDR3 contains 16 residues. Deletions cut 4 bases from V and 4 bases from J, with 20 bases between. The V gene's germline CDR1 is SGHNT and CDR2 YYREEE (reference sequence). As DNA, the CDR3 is TGTGCCAGCAGCGGCCCCGCTGGACACCCGGCCTATGGCTACACCTTC. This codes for CASSGPAGHPAYGYTF.

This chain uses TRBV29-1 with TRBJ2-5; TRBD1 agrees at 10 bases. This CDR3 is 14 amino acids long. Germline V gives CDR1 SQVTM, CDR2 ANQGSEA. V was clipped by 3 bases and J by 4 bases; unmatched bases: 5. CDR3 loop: CSVDSTGGGETQYF. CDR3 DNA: TGCAGCGTTGATTCGACAGGGGGCGGAGAGACCCAGTACTTC.